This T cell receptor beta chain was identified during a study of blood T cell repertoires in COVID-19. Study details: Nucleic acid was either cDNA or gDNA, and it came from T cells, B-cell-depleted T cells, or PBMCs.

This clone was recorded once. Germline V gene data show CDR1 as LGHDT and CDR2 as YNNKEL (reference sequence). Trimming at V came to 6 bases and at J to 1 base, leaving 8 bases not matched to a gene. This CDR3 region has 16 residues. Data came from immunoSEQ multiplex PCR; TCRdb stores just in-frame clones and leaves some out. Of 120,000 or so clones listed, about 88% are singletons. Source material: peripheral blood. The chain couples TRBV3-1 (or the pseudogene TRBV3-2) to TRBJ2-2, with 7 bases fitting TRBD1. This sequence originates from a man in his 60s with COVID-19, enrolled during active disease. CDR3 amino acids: CASSRNRGVNTGELFF. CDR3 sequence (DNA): TGTGCCAGCAGTCGAAACAGGGGAGTGAACACCGGGGAGCTGTTTTTT.